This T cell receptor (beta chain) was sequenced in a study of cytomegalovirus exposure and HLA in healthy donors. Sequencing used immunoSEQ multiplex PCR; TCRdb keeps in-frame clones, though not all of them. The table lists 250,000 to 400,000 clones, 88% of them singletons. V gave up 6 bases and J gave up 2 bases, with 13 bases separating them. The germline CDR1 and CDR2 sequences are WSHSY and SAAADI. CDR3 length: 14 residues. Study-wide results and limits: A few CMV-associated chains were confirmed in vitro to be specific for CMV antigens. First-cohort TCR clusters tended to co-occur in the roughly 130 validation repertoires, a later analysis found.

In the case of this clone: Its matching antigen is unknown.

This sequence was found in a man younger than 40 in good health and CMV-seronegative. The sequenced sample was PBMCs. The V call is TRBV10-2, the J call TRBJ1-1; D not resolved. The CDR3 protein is CASRPSLGNTEAFF. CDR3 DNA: TGCGCCAGCAGACCTAGCTTGGGAAACACTGAAGCTTTCTTT.